This is a list of T cell receptor beta chains from one sample in a study of cytomegalovirus exposure and HLA in healthy donors. This table comes from immunoSEQ multiplex PCR, and its TCRdb copy is limited to in-frame clones, with some not included. The sample holds approximately 150,000 clones, about 84% seen once. The sequencing sample was made of PBMCs. These receptors were taken from a man in his fifties in good health and CMV-seropositive. CDR3s include the opening cysteine and the closing phenylalanine or tryptophan. A D gene is named only where the DNA matches it firmly. The size field is filled for only some rows; it gives once, few, many or a size class.

d_call,clone_size,j_call,v_call,cdr3_nt,cdr3_aa
.,.,TRBJ1-1,TRBV7-2,TGTGCCAGCAGCGGGGGGAGGGCCCAAGCTTTCTTT,CASSGGRAQAFF
.,.,TRBJ2-5,TRBV7-2,TGTGCCAGCAGCGCGTCAGGGTCAGAGACCCAGTACTTC,CASSASGSETQYF
TRBD2,.,TRBJ2-3,TRBV2,TGTGCCAGCAGTAGGACTAGCCCCACAGATACGCAGTATTTT,CASSRTSPTDTQYF
TRBD1,.,TRBJ1-1,TRBV7-8,TGTGCCAGCAGCTTAGCGGGACAGGGGGCCACTGAAGCTTTCTTT,CASSLAGQGATEAFF
TRBD1,.,TRBJ1-1,TRBV6-5,TGTGCCAGCAGTTCGACGACAGGGACCTCGAACACTGAAGCTTTCTTT,CASSSTTGTSNTEAFF
TRBD2,few,TRBJ2-7,TRBV7-9,TGTGCCAGCAGCCCCTCCGATAGCGGGAGACCGTCCTACGAGCAGTACTTC,CASSPSDSGRPSYEQYF
TRBD1,.,TRBJ1-4,TRBV19,TGTGCCAGTAGCCCCGCCGGGACAGGTGGGGAAAAACTGTTTTTT,CASSPAGTGGEKLFF
.,few,TRBJ2-3,TRBV28,TGTGCCAGCAGCCATTCGACAGTCACAGATACGCAGTATTTT,CASSHSTVTDTQYF
TRBD1,.,TRBJ2-2,TRBV6-1,TGTGCCAGCAGTGGGGACAGGGGGGTCACCGGGGAGCTGTTTTTT,CASSGDRGVTGELFF
TRBD2,.,TRBJ2-3,TRBV5-1,TGCGCCAGCAGCTTCCCTAGCGGGGGGCGCACAGATACGCAGTATTTT,CASSFPSGGRTDTQYF
.,.,TRBJ2-3,TRBV6-5,TGTGCCAGCAGTTACTCCATCGGGAGTTACTCAGATACGCAGTATTTT,CASSYSIGSYSDTQYF
TRBD1,.,TRBJ2-5,TRBV2,TGTGCCAGCAGGGGCCCGCAGGGGGCATGGGAGACCCAGTACTTC,CASRGPQGAWETQYF
.,once,TRBJ2-1,TRBV10-1,TGCGCCAGCAGTGAGGCCGGGGTGGCCGATGAGCAGTTCTTC,CASSEAGVADEQFF
.,.,TRBJ1-5,TRBV7-8,TGTGCCAGCAGCTTAGCCAGGGCTAGCAATCAGCCCCAGCATTTT,CASSLARASNQPQHF
TRBD2,.,TRBJ2-6,TRBV5-1,TGCGCCAGCGAAGCGGGGGGGGCCAACGTCCTGACTTTC,CASEAGGANVLTF
TRBD1,.,TRBJ1-1,TRBV4-3,TGCGCCAGCAGCCAAGAACAGGGGGTGATGAACACTGAAGCTTTCTTT,CASSQEQGVMNTEAFF
.,.,TRBJ2-4,TRBV7-2,TGTGCCAGCAGCTCCCTAGAACGGGACATTCAGTACTTC,CASSSLERDIQYF